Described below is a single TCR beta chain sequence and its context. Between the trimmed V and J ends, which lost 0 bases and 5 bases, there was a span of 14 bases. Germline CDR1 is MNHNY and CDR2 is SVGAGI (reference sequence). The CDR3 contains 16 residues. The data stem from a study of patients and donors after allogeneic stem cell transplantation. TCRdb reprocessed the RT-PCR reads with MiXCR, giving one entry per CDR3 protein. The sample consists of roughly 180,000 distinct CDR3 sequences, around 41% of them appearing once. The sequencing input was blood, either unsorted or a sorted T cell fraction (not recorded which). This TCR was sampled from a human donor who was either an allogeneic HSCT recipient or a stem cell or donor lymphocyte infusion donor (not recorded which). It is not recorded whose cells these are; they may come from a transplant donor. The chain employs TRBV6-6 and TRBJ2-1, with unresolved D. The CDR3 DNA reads TGTGCCAGCAGTTACTCGATCCCCAGACCTGACAATGAGCAGTTCTTC. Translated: CASSYSIPRPDNEQFF.